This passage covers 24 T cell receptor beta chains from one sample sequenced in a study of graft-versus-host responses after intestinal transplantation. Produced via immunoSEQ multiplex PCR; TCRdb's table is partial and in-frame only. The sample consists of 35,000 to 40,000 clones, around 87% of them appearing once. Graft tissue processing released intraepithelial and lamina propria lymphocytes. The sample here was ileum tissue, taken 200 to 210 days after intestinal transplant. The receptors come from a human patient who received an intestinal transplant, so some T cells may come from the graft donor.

The CDR3 spells CASRPKDRRSYEQYF. The CDR3 region has the DNA TGTGCCAGCAGACCGAAGGACCGGCGATCATACGAGCAGTACTTC. The chain links TRBV21-1 to TRBJ2-7. TRBV21-1 is flagged as a pseudogene. The CDR3 is 15 residues long.

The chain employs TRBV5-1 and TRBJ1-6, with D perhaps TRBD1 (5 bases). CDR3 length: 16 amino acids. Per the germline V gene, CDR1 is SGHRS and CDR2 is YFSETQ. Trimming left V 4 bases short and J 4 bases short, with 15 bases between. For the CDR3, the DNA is TGCGCCAGCAGCCAACGACACGGGGCTTATAATTCACCCCTCCACTTT. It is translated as CASSQRHGAYNSPLHF.

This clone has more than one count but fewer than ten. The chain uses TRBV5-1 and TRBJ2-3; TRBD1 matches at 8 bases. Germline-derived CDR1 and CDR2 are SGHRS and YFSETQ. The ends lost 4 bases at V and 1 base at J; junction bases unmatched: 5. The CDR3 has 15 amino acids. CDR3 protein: CASSVGTGGTDTQYF. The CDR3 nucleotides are TGCGCCAGCAGCGTAGGGACAGGCGGCACAGATACGCAGTATTTT.

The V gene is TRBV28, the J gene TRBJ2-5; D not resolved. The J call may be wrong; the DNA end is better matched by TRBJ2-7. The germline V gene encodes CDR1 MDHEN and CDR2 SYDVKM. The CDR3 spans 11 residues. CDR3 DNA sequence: TGTGCCAGCAGTTTAACGTACGAGCAGTACTTC. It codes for CASSLTYEQYF.

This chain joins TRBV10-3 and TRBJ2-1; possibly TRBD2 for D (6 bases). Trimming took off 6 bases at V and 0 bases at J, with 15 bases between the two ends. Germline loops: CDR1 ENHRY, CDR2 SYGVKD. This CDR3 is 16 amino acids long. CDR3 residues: CAISPGLPSSYNEQFF. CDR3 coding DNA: TGTGCCATCAGCCCGGGACTGCCAAGCTCCTACAATGAGCAGTTCTTC.

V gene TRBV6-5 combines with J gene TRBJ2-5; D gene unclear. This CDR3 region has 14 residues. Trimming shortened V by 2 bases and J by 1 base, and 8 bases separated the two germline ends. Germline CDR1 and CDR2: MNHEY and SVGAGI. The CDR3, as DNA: TGTGCCAGCAGTTACAGTTACAGCCAAGAGACCCAGTACTTC. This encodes CASSYSYSQETQYF.

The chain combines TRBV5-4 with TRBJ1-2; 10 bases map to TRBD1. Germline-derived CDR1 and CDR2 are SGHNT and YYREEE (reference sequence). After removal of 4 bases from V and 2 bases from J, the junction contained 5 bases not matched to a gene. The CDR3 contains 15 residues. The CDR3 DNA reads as TGTGCCAGCAGCGGTCCGGGACAGGGGAACTATGGCTACACCTTC. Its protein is CASSGPGQGNYGYTF.

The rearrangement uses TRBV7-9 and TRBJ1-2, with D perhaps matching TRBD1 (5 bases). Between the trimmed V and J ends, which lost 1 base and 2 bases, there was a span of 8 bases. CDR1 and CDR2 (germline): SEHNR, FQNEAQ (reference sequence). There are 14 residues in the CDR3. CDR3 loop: CASSLVAGNYGYTF. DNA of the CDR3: TGTGCCAGCAGCTTAGTGGCAGGGAACTATGGCTACACCTTC. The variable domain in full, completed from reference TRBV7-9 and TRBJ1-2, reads DTGVSQNPRHKITKRGQNVTFRCDPISEHNRLYWYRQTLGQGPEFLTYFQNEAQLEKSRLLSDRFSAERPKGSFSTLEIQRTEQGDSAMYLCASSLVAGNYGYTFGSGTRLTVV.

The chain's CDR3 is CASSATAANEKLFF. In DNA form, the CDR3 reads TGTGCCAGTAGTGCGACCGCAGCTAATGAAAAACTGTTTTTT. This chain connects TRBV19 to TRBJ1-4; no clear D. This CDR3 is 14 amino acids long. Between the trimmed V and J ends, which lost 5 bases and 3 bases, there was a span of 10 bases. The germline CDR1 and CDR2 sequences are LNHDA and SQIVND (reference sequence).

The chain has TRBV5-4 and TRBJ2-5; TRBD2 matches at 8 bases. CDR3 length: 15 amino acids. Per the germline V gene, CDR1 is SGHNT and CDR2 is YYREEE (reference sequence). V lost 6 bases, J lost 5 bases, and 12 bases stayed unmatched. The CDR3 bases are TGTGCCAGCACTCACACGGGGGGGTATAGGGAGACCCAGTACTTC. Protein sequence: CASTHTGGYRETQYF.

This chain's CDR3 is CASSDQGSEAFF. DNA of the CDR3: TGTGCCAGCAGTGACCAGGGGTCTGAAGCTTTCTTT. The J gene is TRBJ1-1, the V gene TRBV2; the D gene is possibly TRBD1 (6 bases). V was cut by 3 bases and J by 6 bases, with 8 bases left in between. Germline V gene data show CDR1 as SNHLY and CDR2 as FYNNEI. This CDR3 has 12 amino acids.

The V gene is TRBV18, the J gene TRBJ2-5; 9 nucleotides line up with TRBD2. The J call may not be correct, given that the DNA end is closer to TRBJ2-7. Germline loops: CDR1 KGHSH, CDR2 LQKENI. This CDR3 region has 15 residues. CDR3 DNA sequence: TGTGCCAGCTCACCTAGCGGGGGCCCAAGCTACGAGCAGTACTTC. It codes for CASSPSGGPSYEQYF.

The CDR3, as DNA: TGTGCCAGCAGTTTACGTCCCACAGATACGCAGTATTTT. Its protein is CASSLRPTDTQYF. The chain has TRBV27 and TRBJ2-3; D uncertain. This CDR3 spans 13 amino acids. V was trimmed by 2 bases and J by 2 bases, leaving 5 bases between them. Germline assignment: CDR1 MNHEY and CDR2 SMNVEV (reference sequence).

CDR3 DNA sequence: TGTGCCAGCAGCTTAGACAGGCAGAACACTGAAGCTTTCTTT. Residues: CASSLDRQNTEAFF. The J gene is TRBJ1-1, the V gene TRBV11-2; no firm D call. Germline CDR1 and CDR2: SGHAT and FQNNGV. The CDR3 is made up of 14 amino acids. Trimming pared 0 bases from V and 1 base from J, leaving 6 bases between.

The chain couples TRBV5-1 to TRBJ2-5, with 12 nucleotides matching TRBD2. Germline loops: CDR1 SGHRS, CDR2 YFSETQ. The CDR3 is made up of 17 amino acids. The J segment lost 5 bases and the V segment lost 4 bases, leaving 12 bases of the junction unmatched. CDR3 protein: CASSQTSGGATGETQYF. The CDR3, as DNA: TGCGCCAGCAGCCAGACTAGCGGGGGCGCGACAGGCGAGACCCAGTACTTC.

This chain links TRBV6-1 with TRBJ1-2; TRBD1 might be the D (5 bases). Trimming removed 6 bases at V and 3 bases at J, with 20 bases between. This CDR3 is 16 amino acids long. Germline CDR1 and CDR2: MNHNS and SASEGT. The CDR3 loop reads CASSEQEGFWYYGYTF. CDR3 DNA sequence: TGTGCCAGCAGCGAACAAGAGGGGTTTTGGTACTATGGCTACACCTTC.

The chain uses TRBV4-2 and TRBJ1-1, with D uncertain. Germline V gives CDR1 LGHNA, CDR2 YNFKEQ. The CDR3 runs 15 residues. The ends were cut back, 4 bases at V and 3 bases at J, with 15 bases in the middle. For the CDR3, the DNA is TGTGCCAGCAGCCGCGCCGGGGAGGAGGACACTGAAGCTTTCTTT. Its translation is CASSRAGEEDTEAFF.

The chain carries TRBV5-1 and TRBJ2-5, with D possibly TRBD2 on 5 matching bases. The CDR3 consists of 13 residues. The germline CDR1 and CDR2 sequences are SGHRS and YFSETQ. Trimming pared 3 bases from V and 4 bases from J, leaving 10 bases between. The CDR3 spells CASSSNEGETQYF. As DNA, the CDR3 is TGCGCCAGCAGCTCCAACGAGGGAGAGACCCAGTACTTC.

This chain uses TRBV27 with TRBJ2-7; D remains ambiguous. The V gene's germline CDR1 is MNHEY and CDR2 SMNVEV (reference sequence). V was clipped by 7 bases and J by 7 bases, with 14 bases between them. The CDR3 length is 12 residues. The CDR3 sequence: CASTTIAGEQYF. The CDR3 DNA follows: TGTGCCAGCACCACAATTGCCGGGGAGCAGTACTTC.

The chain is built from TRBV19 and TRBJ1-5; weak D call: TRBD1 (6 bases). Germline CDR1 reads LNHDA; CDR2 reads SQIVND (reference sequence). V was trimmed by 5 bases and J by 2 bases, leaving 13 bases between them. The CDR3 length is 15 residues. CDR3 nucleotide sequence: TGTGCCAGTAGTTCGGCAGGGGTACGCAATCAGCCCCAGCATTTT. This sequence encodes CASSSAGVRNQPQHF.

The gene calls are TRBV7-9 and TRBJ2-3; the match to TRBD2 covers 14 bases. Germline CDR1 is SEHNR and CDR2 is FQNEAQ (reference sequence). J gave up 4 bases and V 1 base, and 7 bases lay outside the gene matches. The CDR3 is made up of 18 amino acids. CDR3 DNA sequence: TGTGCCAGCAGCTTAGGCCCGGGACTAGCGGGAGTTGCAGATACGCAGTATTTT. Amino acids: CASSLGPGLAGVADTQYF.

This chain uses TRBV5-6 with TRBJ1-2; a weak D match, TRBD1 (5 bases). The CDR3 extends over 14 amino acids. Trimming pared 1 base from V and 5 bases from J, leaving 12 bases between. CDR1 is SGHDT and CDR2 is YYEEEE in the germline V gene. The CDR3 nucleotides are TGTGCCAGCAGCTTGTTAGGGGAGGGATATGGCTACACCTTC. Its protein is CASSLLGEGYGYTF.

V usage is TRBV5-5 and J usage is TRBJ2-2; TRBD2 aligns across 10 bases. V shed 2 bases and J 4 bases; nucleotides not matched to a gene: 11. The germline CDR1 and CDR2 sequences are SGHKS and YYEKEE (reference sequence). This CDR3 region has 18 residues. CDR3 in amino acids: CASSFTGLAGAGTGELFF. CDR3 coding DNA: TGTGCCAGCAGCTTTACCGGCCTAGCGGGAGCGGGCACCGGGGAGCTGTTTTTT.

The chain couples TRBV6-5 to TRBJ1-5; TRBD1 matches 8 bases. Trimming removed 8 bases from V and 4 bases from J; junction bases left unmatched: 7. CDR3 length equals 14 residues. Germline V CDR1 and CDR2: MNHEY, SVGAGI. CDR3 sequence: CASAQGARNQPQHF. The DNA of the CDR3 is TGTGCCAGCGCCCAGGGGGCACGAAATCAGCCCCAGCATTTT.